This T cell receptor (beta chain) is drawn from a study of blood T cell repertoires in COVID-19 (dated by TCRdb to 2020 to 2021). About the study as a whole: Collaborator samples came from the United States, Italy and Spain and covered acute and convalescent phases of COVID-19. The dataset comprised deeply sampled blood TCRbeta repertoires from subjects exposed to, actively infected with, or recovered from COVID-19. The sample metadata nearly always contained a de-identified subject ID, COVID-19 status, age in years and sex. The repertoires were released in a freely available public database intended as a resource for research on the immune response to SARS-CoV-2. The prospective study material was composed of cDNA or gDNA derived from T cells, B-cell-depleted T cells, or PBMCs. Where available, HLA class I and class II types were taken from metadata supplied by the sample provider and were not determined by assay-based typing. Samples came from the ongoing ImmuneRACE study (first 160 participants) plus 1,254 subjects from 6 global collaborators.

Remarks on this clone: No antigen is known for it. Base-call qualities are not available, and no considerably larger clone is one nucleotide away.

TCRbeta CDR3 regions were amplified from genomic DNA by means of the immunoSEQ Assay, a bias-controlled multiplex PCR. In the paper's pipeline: The number of nucleated cells in each sample was estimated from the amplification of reference gene primers within the assay. Sequence reads were collapsed and filtered to measure the absolute abundance of every unique TCRbeta CDR3 rearrangement. For each sample, productive Simpson clonality was calculated as the square root of Simpson's diversity index over productive rearrangements. Sourced from immuneACCESS, this table was stored by TCRdb with only in-frame sequences that have V and J called. A share of the clones is absent; for the studies checked, an unresolved V gene accounts for under half, and the remainder has no known explanation. V and J calls and clone size are given by that table; D and trimming were obtained from the DNA. The sample table shows tens of thousands of clones, and 70% to 90% are seen once. The ten largest clones capture more than 15% of the sample.

Trimming removed 4 bases from V and 2 bases from J, leaving 14 bases between the germline ends. From its cysteine to its phenylalanine, the CDR3 spans 15 amino acids. Only the CDR3 DNA is retained, 45 bases long and in frame from the first base. CDR1 and CDR2 are read off the germline V gene as SGHRS and YFSETQ. Paper-wide results and their limitations: The quantity of clinical and demographic metadata differed by source and by participant and was supplied without curation.

In Seattle, one collaborating source enrolled patients while the infection was active and tracked those patients longitudinally over the course of disease. The collaborating institutions used their own protocols to collect whole blood in K2EDTA tubes. For TCRbeta analysis, collaborators shipped samples as frozen whole blood, isolated PBMCs, or DNA extracted from either of those sample types. This TCR came from a middle-aged man with COVID-19, enrolled during active disease. The sequence is built from TRBV5-1 and TRBJ2-3, and possibly TRBD1, on 5 matching bases. Source material: peripheral blood. The sequence in DNA is TGCGCCAGCAGCCCCAGGGATAGGCTCACAGATACGCAGTATTTT. Translated, it reads CASSPRDRLTDTQYF.